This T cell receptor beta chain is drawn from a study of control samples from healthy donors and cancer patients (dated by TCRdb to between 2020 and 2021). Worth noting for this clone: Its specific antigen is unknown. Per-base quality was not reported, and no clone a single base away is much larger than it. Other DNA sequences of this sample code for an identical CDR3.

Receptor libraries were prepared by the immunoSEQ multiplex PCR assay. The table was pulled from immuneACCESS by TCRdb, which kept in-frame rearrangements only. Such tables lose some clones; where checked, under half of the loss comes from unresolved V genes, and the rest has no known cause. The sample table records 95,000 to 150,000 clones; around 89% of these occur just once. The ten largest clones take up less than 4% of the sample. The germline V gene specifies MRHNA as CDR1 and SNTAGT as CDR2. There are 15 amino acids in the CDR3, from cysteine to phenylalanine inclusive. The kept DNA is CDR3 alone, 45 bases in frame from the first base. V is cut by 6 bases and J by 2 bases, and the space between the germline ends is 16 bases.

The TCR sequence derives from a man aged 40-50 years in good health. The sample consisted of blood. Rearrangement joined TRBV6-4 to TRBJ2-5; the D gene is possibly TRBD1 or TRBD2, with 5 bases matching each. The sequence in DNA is TGTGCCAGCAGCCTGAACGGGGCGAAACAAGAGACCCAGTACTTC. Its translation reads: CASSLNGAKQETQYF.